The present TCR beta chain was sequenced within a study of cytomegalovirus exposure and HLA in healthy donors. Study-wide results and caveats: It was only CMV serostatus that was available as immune exposure information.

The PCR contained 60 Vbeta and 13 Jbeta primers. The repertoire was sequenced with immunoSEQ multiplex PCR; TCRdb's copy has only in-frame clones and lacks some. The sample has about 200,000 clones. The J segment lost 8 bases and the V segment lost 4 bases, leaving 14 bases of the junction unmatched. Germline V gene lookup returns CDR1 SGHRS and CDR2 YFSETQ. The length of the CDR3 is 18 residues. Comment on this clone: Antigen: not known.

The clonotype originates from a girl aged 2 to 10 in good health and CMV-seropositive. The chain has TRBV5-1 and TRBJ2-2; TRBD2 matches at 13 bases. The sequencing sample was made of PBMCs. CDR3 residues: CASSTGTSGNFGRGELFF. The DNA for the CDR3 is TGCGCCAGCAGCACCGGGACTAGCGGGAACTTTGGTCGTGGGGAGCTGTTTTTT.